This TCR beta chain is from a study of T-cell memory formation after mild COVID-19. Study details: TCR clusters were mostly confined to one donor each. Study findings and constraints: A second wave expanding day 15 to 37 was CD4+-biased; contracting clones were balanced.

TCRdb re-analysed the 5' RACE reads in MiXCR, keeping a single row per CDR3 protein. The table records about 280,000 distinct CDR3 sequences, around 8% of them present only once. As concerns this clonotype: Its antigen is as yet unknown.

The TCR was taken from a man younger than 30 who had mild COVID-19 (a few samples of this study predate the infection). Cell type and time point are not known. The source material was PBMCs or a T cell subset sorted from them (not recorded which).

In DNA form, the CDR3 reads TGTGCCAGCAGCTTTGGGACTAGCGCCGGGGAGCTGTTTTTT. This codes for CASSFGTSAGELFF. This chain connects TRBV7-3 to TRBJ2-2; 10 positions match TRBD2. CDR1 is SGHTA and CDR2 is FQGTGA in the germline V gene. The CDR3 consists of 14 residues. Trimming took 3 bases from V and 6 from J; bases not matched to a gene: 1.